This T cell receptor beta chain stems from a study of glioma-infiltrating T cells (dated by TCRdb to the mid-2010s). At the level of the whole study: Low-grade gliomas were represented by WHO grade II oligodendrogliomas or astrocytomas, and glioblastomas were represented by WHO grade IV tumors that were sampled at initial rather than recurrent diagnosis. To gauge divergence between tissue and blood T-cell populations, every tissue-infiltrating repertoire was compared against the peripheral blood repertoire from the same patient. Sequencing of TCR alpha- and beta-chain repertoires was performed on glioma tissue, on non-neoplastic brain tissue, and on matched peripheral blood mononuclear cells. The paired cohort was made up of three low-grade glioma patients, several primary glioblastoma patients and three non-glioma patients who contributed non-neoplastic brain tissue. Dexamethasone was administered to glioma patients for six or fewer days before surgery. Blood libraries targeted roughly 4- to 11-fold sequencing coverage of about a million peripheral T cells. On the study overall, not on this receptor specifically: A signature set of shared blood CDR3 motifs marked patients with low tissue-blood divergence and was depleted in highly divergent patients. Group comparisons rested on small numbers: three non-neoplastic, three low-grade glioma and several glioblastoma patients. VJ-independent divergence between tissue and blood was found to be below expectation in non-neoplastic patients but above expectation in all gliomas, particularly low-grade gliomas. Very few CDR3 sequences were shared between tissue and blood, attributed to high CDR3 diversity and limited sampling.

Of note for this clonotype: There is no known antigen for this receptor. Since a much larger clone is just one base distant, this may be a read error.

Immediately after resection, surgical brain or tumor specimens were cryofrozen in liquid nitrogen, and peripheral blood cells were collected at the same time. The iRepertoire nested amplicon-rescue multiplex PCR (arm-PCR) platform was used to amplify TCR alpha and beta CDR3 regions from RNA. The input for one-step reverse transcription and amplification was roughly 95-450 ng of either tissue mRNA or PBMC total RNA. Following bead purification, Illumina adapters were added through a secondary multiplex PCR, and the libraries were then gel-purified between 200 and 400 bp. Libraries carried internal 6-nucleotide barcodes used for demultiplexing. The libraries were sequenced on an Illumina MiSeq using 2x220 or 2x250 nucleotide paired-end reads. On the study's bioinformatics: Paired reads were merged using FLASH 1.2.11 and aligned with BWA-MEM to the GRCh37 human genome, and TRA and TRB reads were then extracted. An IMGT-derived reference of cassette sequences and CDR3 motifs, with pseudogenes included, was used for V and J assignment. Three-frame translation of reads was performed, and productive CDR3s were defined as those with a C...FGXG motif and no stop codons. Clonotypes were defined as unique combinations of V-J cassette pair and CDR3 amino acid sequence. Reads were filtered by Hamming distance, thresholded by each sample's sequence error rate in mapped regions. TCRdb applied fastp at Q25 and MiXCR to the public reads, then kept only in-frame beta chains. Rows with one shared CDR3 protein collapse into an entry with the most common genes and DNA. None of the V and J calls come from the authors' own analysis; TCRdb made them. Here the sample has about 380,000 distinct CDR3 sequences; roughly two fifths occur a single time. The ten largest make up 9.5% to 15% of the sample.

Sequencing input: glioma tissue, nonneoplastic brain tissue, or PBMCs (not recorded which). The receptor's source is a human donor with low-grade glioma or glioblastoma, undergoing nonglioma brain surgery, or in good health (not recorded which).

CDR3 protein: CASRWTVYNEQFF. The DNA sequence is as follows: TGTGCCAGCAGATGGACGGTTTACAATGAGCAGTTCTTC. The chain couples TRBV28 to TRBJ2-1; the D gene cannot be resolved reliably. Trimming at the junction amounts to 6 bases on V and 4 bases on J, and the germline ends lie 10 bases apart. From its cysteine to its phenylalanine, the CDR3 spans 13 amino acids. CDR3 DNA only is kept here, 39 bases in frame from base 1. CDR1 MDHEN and CDR2 SYDVKM are derived from the germline V gene. The reference TRBV28 and TRBJ2-1 proteins fill in what lies around the CDR3, so the full variable domain reads DVKVTQSSRYLVKRTGEKVFLECVQDMDHENMFWYRQDPGLGLRLIYFSYDVKMKEKGDIPEGYSVSREKKERFSLILESASTNQTSMYLCASRWTVYNEQFFGPGTRLTVL.